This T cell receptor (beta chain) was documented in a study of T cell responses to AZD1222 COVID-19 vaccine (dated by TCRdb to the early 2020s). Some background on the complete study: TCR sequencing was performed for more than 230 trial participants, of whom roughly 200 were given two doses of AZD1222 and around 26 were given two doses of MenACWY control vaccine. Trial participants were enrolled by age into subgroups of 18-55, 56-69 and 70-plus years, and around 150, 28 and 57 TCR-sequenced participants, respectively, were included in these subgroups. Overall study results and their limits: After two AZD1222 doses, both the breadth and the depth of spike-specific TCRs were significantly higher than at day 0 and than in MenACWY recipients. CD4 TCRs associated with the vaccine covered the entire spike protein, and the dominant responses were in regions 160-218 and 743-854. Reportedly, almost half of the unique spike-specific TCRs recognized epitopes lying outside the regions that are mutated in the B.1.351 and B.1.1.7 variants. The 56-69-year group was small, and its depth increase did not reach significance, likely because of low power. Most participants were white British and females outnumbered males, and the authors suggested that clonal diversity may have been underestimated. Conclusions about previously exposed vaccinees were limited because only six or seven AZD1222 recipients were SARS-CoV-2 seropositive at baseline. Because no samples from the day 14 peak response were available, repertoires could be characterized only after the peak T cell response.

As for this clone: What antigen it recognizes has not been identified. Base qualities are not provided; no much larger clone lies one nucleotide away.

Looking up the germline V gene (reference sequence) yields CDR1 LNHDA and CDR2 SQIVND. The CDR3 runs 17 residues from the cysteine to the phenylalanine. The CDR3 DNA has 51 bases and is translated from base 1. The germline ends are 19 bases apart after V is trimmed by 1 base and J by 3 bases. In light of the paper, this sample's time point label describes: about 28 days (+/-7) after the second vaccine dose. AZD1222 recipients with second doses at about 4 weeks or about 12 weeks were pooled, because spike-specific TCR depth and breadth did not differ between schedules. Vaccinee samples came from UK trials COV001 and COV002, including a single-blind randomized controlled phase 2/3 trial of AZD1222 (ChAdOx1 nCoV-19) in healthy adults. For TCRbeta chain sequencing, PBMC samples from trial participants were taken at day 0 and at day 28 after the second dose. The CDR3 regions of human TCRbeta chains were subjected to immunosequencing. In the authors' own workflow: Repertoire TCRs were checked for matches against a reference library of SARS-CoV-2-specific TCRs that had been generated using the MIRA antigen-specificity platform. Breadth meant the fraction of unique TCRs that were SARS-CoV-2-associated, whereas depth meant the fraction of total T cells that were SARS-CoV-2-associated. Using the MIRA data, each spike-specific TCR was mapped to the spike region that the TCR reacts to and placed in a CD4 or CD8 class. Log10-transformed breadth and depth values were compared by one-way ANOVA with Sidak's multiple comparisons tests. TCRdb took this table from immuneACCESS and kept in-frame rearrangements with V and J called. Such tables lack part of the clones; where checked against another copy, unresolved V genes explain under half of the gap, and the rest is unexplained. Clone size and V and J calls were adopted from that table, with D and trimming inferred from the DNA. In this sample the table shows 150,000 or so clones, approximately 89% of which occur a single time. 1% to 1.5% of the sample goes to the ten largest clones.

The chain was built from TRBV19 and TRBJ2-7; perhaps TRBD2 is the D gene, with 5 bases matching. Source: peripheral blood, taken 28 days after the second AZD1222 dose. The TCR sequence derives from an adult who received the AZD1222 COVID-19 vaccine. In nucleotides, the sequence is TGTGCCAGTAGTATAGCCCCCTCGACGGGAACGATCTACGAGCAGTACTTC. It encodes CASSIAPSTGTIYEQYF.